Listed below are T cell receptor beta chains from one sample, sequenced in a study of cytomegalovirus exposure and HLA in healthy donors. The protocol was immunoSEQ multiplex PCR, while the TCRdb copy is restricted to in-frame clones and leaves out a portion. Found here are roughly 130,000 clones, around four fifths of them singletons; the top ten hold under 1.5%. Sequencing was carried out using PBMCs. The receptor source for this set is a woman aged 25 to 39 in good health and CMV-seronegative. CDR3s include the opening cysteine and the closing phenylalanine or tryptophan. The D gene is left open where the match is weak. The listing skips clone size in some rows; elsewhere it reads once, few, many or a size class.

cdr3_aa: CASSHRDRKNEQFF; cdr3_nt: TGCGCCAGCAGCCACAGGGACAGGAAGAATGAGCAGTTCTTC; v_call: TRBV4-1; d_call: TRBD1; j_call: TRBJ2-1; clone_size: .; cdr3_length: 14
cdr3_aa: CASSFRAAGTGELFF; cdr3_nt: TGTGCCAGCAGTTTTAGGGCTGCGGGCACCGGGGAGCTGTTTTTT; v_call: TRBV27; d_call: .; j_call: TRBJ2-2; clone_size: .; cdr3_length: 15
cdr3_aa: CASSWDRNTGELFF; cdr3_nt: TGTGCCAGCAGTTGGGACAGGAACACCGGGGAGCTGTTTTTT; v_call: TRBV25-1; d_call: TRBD1; j_call: TRBJ2-2; clone_size: .; cdr3_length: 14
cdr3_aa: CASSGGEVSYNSPLHF; cdr3_nt: TGTGCCAGCAGTGGGGGGGAAGTAAGCTATAATTCACCCCTCCACTTT; v_call: TRBV2; d_call: .; j_call: TRBJ1-6; clone_size: .; cdr3_length: 16
cdr3_aa: CASSLQGAVDTIYF; cdr3_nt: TGTGCCAGCAGTTTACAGGGGGCGGTGGACACCATATATTTT; v_call: TRBV6-6; d_call: TRBD1; j_call: TRBJ1-3; clone_size: .; cdr3_length: 14
cdr3_aa: CAISGDTNTEAFF; cdr3_nt: TGTGCCATCAGTGGGGACACCAACACTGAAGCTTTCTTT; v_call: TRBV10-3; d_call: .; j_call: TRBJ1-1; clone_size: once; cdr3_length: 13
cdr3_aa: CATSRDSGWGANTGELFF; cdr3_nt: TGTGCCACCAGCAGAGATTCCGGGTGGGGGGCGAACACCGGGGAGCTGTTTTTT; v_call: TRBV15; d_call: .; j_call: TRBJ2-2; clone_size: .; cdr3_length: 18
cdr3_aa: CASSAGGDTDTQYF; cdr3_nt: TGTGCCAGCAGTGCGGGGGGGGACACAGATACGCAGTATTTT; v_call: TRBV2; d_call: TRBD2; j_call: TRBJ2-3; clone_size: .; cdr3_length: 14
cdr3_aa: CASSLAQGAETQYF; cdr3_nt: TGTGCCAGCAGCTTAGCGCAGGGGGCAGAGACCCAGTACTTC; v_call: TRBV7-9; d_call: TRBD1; j_call: TRBJ2-5; clone_size: .; cdr3_length: 14
cdr3_aa: CASSPRTGINNEQFF; cdr3_nt: TGTGCCAGCTCACCGCGGACAGGGATCAACAATGAGCAGTTCTTC; v_call: TRBV18; d_call: TRBD1; j_call: TRBJ2-1; clone_size: .; cdr3_length: 15
cdr3_aa: CASTLRGNRDTIYF; cdr3_nt: TGTGCCAGCACCCTCAGGGGAAATCGGGACACCATATATTTT; v_call: TRBV6-1; d_call: .; j_call: TRBJ1-3; clone_size: .; cdr3_length: 14
cdr3_aa: CASSHSNFYGYTF; cdr3_nt: TGTGCCAGCTCACACAGTAACTTCTATGGCTACACCTTC; v_call: TRBV18; d_call: .; j_call: TRBJ1-2; clone_size: .; cdr3_length: 13
cdr3_aa: CASSLSVRGETQYF; cdr3_nt: TGTGCCAGCAGCTTATCAGTGCGCGGAGAGACCCAGTACTTC; v_call: TRBV7-9; d_call: .; j_call: TRBJ2-5; clone_size: .; cdr3_length: 14
cdr3_aa: CASSYTGDTEAFF; cdr3_nt: TGTGCCAGCAGTTATACGGGGGACACTGAAGCTTTCTTT; v_call: TRBV6-1; d_call: .; j_call: TRBJ1-1; clone_size: .; cdr3_length: 13
cdr3_aa: CASSPQGANTEAFF; cdr3_nt: TGCGCCAGCAGCCCACAGGGGGCGAACACTGAAGCTTTCTTT; v_call: TRBV10-2; d_call: TRBD1; j_call: TRBJ1-1; clone_size: once; cdr3_length: 14
cdr3_aa: CASSSGQQYNSPLHF; cdr3_nt: TGTGCCAGCAGTTCGGGACAGCAGTATAATTCACCCCTCCACTTT; v_call: TRBV2; d_call: TRBD1; j_call: TRBJ1-6; clone_size: .; cdr3_length: 15
cdr3_aa: CASGSGGQETQYF; cdr3_nt: TGCGCCAGCGGTAGCGGGGGCCAAGAGACCCAGTACTTC; v_call: TRBV5-1; d_call: TRBD2; j_call: TRBJ2-5; clone_size: once; cdr3_length: 13
cdr3_aa: CAWSAETSTQQYF; cdr3_nt: TGTGCCTGGAGTGCGGAGACTAGCACCCAGCAGTACTTC; v_call: TRBV30; d_call: TRBD2; j_call: TRBJ2-7; clone_size: .; cdr3_length: 13
cdr3_aa: CASSLYGQTDSPLHF; cdr3_nt: TGTGCCAGCAGCTTGTATGGGCAGACCGATTCACCCCTCCACTTT; v_call: TRBV5-5; d_call: .; j_call: TRBJ1-6; clone_size: .; cdr3_length: 15
cdr3_aa: CASSLGTRLAFF; cdr3_nt: TGTGCCAGCAGCTTGGGTACGAGGCTTGCTTTCTTT; v_call: TRBV7-9; d_call: .; j_call: TRBJ1-1; clone_size: .; cdr3_length: 12
cdr3_aa: CASSLDRSTDTQYF; cdr3_nt: TGTGCCAGCAGTTTAGACAGAAGCACAGATACGCAGTATTTT; v_call: TRBV28; d_call: .; j_call: TRBJ2-3; clone_size: .; cdr3_length: 14
cdr3_aa: CASTRRGIVSTNTQYF; cdr3_nt: TGCGCCAGCACGAGGCGGGGGATCGTCAGCACAAATACGCAGTATTTT; v_call: TRBV5-1; d_call: TRBD2; j_call: TRBJ2-3; clone_size: .; cdr3_length: 16
cdr3_aa: CASSLMPGHQETQYF; cdr3_nt: TGTGCCAGCAGCCTCATGCCGGGTCACCAAGAGACCCAGTACTTC; v_call: TRBV7-3; d_call: .; j_call: TRBJ2-5; clone_size: .; cdr3_length: 15
cdr3_aa: CASKTGDGSYNEQFF; cdr3_nt: TGTGCCAGCAAGACAGGGGATGGGTCCTACAATGAGCAGTTCTTC; v_call: TRBV2; d_call: TRBD1; j_call: TRBJ2-1; clone_size: .; cdr3_length: 15
cdr3_aa: CASSTRDRGYEKLFF; cdr3_nt: TGTGCCAGCAGTACCCGGGACAGGGGATATGAAAAACTGTTTTTT; v_call: TRBV28; d_call: TRBD1; j_call: TRBJ1-4; clone_size: .; cdr3_length: 15
cdr3_aa: CASSQDPTSGGTDTQYF; cdr3_nt: TGCGCCAGCAGCCAAGATCCGACTAGCGGGGGCACAGATACGCAGTATTTT; v_call: TRBV4-3; d_call: TRBD2; j_call: TRBJ2-3; clone_size: .; cdr3_length: 17
cdr3_aa: CASSEAGTGGQPQHF; cdr3_nt: TGTGCCAGCAGTGAAGCCGGGACAGGGGGCCAGCCCCAGCATTTT; v_call: TRBV25-1; d_call: TRBD1; j_call: TRBJ1-5; clone_size: few; cdr3_length: 15
cdr3_aa: CAISRYRINTEAFF; cdr3_nt: TGTGCCATCAGTAGGTACAGGATAAACACTGAAGCTTTCTTT; v_call: TRBV10-3; d_call: .; j_call: TRBJ1-1; clone_size: .; cdr3_length: 14
cdr3_aa: CASSDPGQGANEQFF; cdr3_nt: TGTGCCAGCAGTGACCCGGGACAGGGGGCTAATGAGCAGTTCTTC; v_call: TRBV6-4; d_call: TRBD1; j_call: TRBJ2-1; clone_size: .; cdr3_length: 15